This T cell receptor (beta chain) was captured in a study of blood T cells in healthy people across ages. Looking at the study overall: Capturing about one barcoded beta molecule per two T cells was achieved by template switching.

This CDR3 is built from 13 residues. Trimming left V 6 bases short and J 3 bases short, with 12 bases between. With a J-beta primer mix and a sample-barcoded 5' primer, a second PCR ran about 7 to 12 cycles. Each of the cDNA molecules was tagged by a template-switch adaptor with 12 random nucleotides. From the 5' RACE reads, TCRdb called clonotypes with MiXCR, one entry per CDR3 protein. Here the sample spans 550,000 to 750,000 distinct CDR3 sequences, under 25% being singletons. Investigators took roughly 9.5 milliliters of peripheral blood from every donor. Isolation of PBMCs gave at least 6 million cells per sample.

The chain carries TRBV12-3 or TRBV12-4 and TRBJ2-7, with a possible D match to TRBD1 (6 bases). Input material: blood. The TCR sequence derives from a man in his 70s in good health. CDR3 coding DNA: TGTGCCAGCAGCGTGGCAGGGGACTACGAGCAGTACTTC. This codes for CASSVAGDYEQYF.